The sequence of this TCR beta chain was determined in a study of blood T cell repertoires in COVID-19. Study context: COVID-19 samples, acute and convalescent, were from the United States, Italy and Spain. The analysed material was cDNA or gDNA that came from T cells, B-cell-depleted T cells, or PBMCs.

The CDR3 contains 17 residues. Trimming at V came to 1 base and at J to 3 bases, leaving 11 bases not matched to a gene. Germline CDR1 SGHDN, CDR2 FVKESK. Under the authors' procedure: Amplification with reference gene primers provided the estimates of nucleated cell counts. Produced via immunoSEQ multiplex PCR; TCRdb's table is partial and in-frame only. The V and J calls and clone size were taken over from that table, and D and trimming were inferred from the DNA. The sample carries some 150,000 clones, roughly 79% recorded once. The chain is built from TRBV14 and TRBJ2-7; 8 bases align to TRBD1. The sequenced sample consisted of peripheral blood. The TCR sequence derives from a human donor with acute or convalescent COVID-19. The donor label of this sample is uncertain. CDR3 sequence reads: CASSQVRQGTGGYEQYF. Here the CDR3 DNA reads TGTGCCAGCAGCCAAGTGAGGCAGGGTACAGGGGGCTACGAGCAGTACTTC.